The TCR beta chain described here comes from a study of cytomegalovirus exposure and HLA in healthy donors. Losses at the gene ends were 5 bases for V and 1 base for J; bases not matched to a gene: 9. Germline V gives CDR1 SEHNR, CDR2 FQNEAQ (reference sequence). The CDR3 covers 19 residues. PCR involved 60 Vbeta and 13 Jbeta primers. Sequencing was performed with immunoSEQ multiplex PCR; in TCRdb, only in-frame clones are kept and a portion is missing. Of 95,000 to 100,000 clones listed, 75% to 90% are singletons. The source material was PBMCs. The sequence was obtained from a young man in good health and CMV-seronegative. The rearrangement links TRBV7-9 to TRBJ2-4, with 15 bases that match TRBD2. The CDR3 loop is CASSSSGTSGRKAKNIQYF. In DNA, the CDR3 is TGTGCCAGCAGCAGCTCCGGGACTAGCGGGAGGAAGGCCAAAAACATTCAGTACTTC.